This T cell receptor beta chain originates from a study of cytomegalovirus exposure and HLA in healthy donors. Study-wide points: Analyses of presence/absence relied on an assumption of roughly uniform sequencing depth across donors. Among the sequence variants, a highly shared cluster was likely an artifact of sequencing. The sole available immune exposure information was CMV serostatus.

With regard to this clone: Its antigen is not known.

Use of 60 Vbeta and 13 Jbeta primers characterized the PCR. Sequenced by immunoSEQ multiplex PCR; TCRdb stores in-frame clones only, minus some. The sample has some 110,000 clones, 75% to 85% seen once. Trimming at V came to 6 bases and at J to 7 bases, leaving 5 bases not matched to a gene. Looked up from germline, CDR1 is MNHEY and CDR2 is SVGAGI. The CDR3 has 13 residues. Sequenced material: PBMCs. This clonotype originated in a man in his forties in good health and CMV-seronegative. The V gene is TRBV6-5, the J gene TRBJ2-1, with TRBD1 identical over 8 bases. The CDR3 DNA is TGTGCCAGCAGCTCCGACAGGGGAAATGAGCAGTTCTTC. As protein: CASSSDRGNEQFF.